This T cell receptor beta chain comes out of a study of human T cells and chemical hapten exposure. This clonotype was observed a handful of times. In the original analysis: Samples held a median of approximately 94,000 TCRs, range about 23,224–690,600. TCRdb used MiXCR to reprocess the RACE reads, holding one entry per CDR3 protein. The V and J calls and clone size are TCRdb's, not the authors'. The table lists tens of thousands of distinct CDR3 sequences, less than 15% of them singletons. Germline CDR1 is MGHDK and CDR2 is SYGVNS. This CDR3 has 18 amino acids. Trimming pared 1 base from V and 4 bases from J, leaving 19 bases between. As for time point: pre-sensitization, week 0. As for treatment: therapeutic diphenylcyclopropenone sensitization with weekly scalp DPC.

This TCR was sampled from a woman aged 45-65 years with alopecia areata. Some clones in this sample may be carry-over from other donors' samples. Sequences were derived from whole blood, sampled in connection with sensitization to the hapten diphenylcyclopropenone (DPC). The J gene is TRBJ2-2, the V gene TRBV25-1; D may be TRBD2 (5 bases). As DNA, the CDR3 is TGTGCCAGCAGTGAATTCTGGGTGGCAGCCCGGGGCACCGGGGAGCTGTTTTTT. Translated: CASSEFWVAARGTGELFF.